This T cell receptor beta chain was captured by sequencing in a study of identifying expanded T cells in peripheral blood. Of note for this clone: Antigen: not known.

Study-wide results and limits: Variance in clone template counts between approximately two-week samples significantly increased with total template count across all healthy donors. Roughly 1.2 clones differed between technical replicates, versus approximately 16 and 20 over time.

Healthy donors had no documented immune events, such as infections, while sampled. The CDR3 contains 15 residues. Losses at the gene ends were 3 bases for V and 10 bases for J; bases not matched to a gene: 8. Germline CDR1 MNHEY, CDR2 SVGAGI. TCRdb's copy holds only in-frame clones and misses some; the assay was immunoSEQ multiplex PCR. Of roughly 75,000 clones in the sample, approximately 87% are singletons; the top ten hold under 3.5%. The specimen sequenced was blood. This TCR was recovered from a person aged 18 to 69 in good health. The chain joins TRBV6-5 to TRBJ1-6, with 8 bases matching TRBD1. The CDR3 region is CASSYQGASVSPLHF. The CDR3 coding sequence is TGTGCCAGCAGTTATCAGGGGGCGTCGGTCTCACCCCTCCACTTT.